The source of this T cell receptor beta chain is a study of cytomegalovirus exposure and HLA in healthy donors. At the level of the study: Later, an analysis reported that the roughly 120 validation repertoires had used the same platform as the approximately 720 first-cohort repertoires. Study outcomes and limitations: Cytomegalovirus status was reportedly diagnosed by the classifier with high specificity and sensitivity. According to the study, 160 or so TCR beta chains were cytomegalovirus-associated.

With V trimmed by 0 bases and J by 4 bases, 3 bases remained unmatched. The CDR3 loop spans 15 amino acids. CDR1 and CDR2 (germline): MNHEY, SVGAGI. TCRdb keeps only in-frame clones here, not all; method: immunoSEQ multiplex PCR. Seen here are some 80,000 clones, about 95% observed once, and the top ten hold 1.3%. A word on this clone: Its antigen is unknown.

The receptor's source is a woman under 30 in good health and CMV-seronegative. Source material: PBMCs. The chain has TRBV6-5 and TRBJ1-2; TRBD1 matches at 9 bases. The chain's CDR3 is CASSYSPGQGYGYTF. The DNA of the CDR3 is TGTGCCAGCAGTTACTCCCCGGGACAGGGCTATGGCTACACCTTC.